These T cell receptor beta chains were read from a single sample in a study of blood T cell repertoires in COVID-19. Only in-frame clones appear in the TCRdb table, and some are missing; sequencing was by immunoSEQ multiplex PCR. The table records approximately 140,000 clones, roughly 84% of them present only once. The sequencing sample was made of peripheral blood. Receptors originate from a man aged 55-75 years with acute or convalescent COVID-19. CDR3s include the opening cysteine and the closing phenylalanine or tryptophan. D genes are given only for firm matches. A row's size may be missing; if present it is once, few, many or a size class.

TGTGCCAGCAGCTTAATTGGGGCAGGGGGCGGCGATGGCTACACCTTC	CASSLIGAGGGDGYTF	NA	TRBV7-3	TRBJ1-2	TRBD1
TGTGCCAGCAGTTTATTTACGGGGGGCGGTTACGAGCAGTACTTC	CASSLFTGGGYEQYF	NA	TRBV27	TRBJ2-7	NA
TGTGCCAGCAGCGGTGGGGGACAGGGGGCCGAGACCCAGTACTTC	CASSGGGQGAETQYF	NA	TRBV5-4	TRBJ2-5	TRBD1
TGTGCCAGTAGTCCCCCCGGGATTATGGGCAATCAGCCCCAGCATTTT	CASSPPGIMGNQPQHF	NA	TRBV19	TRBJ1-5	NA
TGTGCCACCAGTGATTTCCGCGGGAGGCCGATATCCTACGAGCAGTACTTC	CATSDFRGRPISYEQYF	NA	TRBV24-1	TRBJ2-7	TRBD2
TGTGCCAGCAGTTACTCGATGAGGACAGGGGGACCCTACGAGCAGTACTTC	CASSYSMRTGGPYEQYF	NA	TRBV6-7	TRBJ2-7	TRBD1
TGTGCCAGCAGCTTTCCCGACAGGGGCCATGGCTACACCTTC	CASSFPDRGHGYTF	NA	TRBV5-4	TRBJ1-2	TRBD1
TGTGCCAGCAGTCCCTTATCCGGGACAGAGATTTATGGCTACACCTTC	CASSPLSGTEIYGYTF	once	TRBV27	TRBJ1-2	TRBD1
TGTGCCAGCAGCCCAGGGCCCCCAGGGTGGACAGATACGCAGTATTTT	CASSPGPPGWTDTQYF	NA	TRBV3-1/TRBV3-2	TRBJ2-3	NA
TGCGCCAGCAGCCAAGAGGAGGGTGATCAGCCCCAGCATTTT	CASSQEEGDQPQHF	many	TRBV4-1	TRBJ1-5	NA
TGTGCCAGCAGCTTAGGGGGGACAGGGGGGCACAATGAGCAGTTCTTC	CASSLGGTGGHNEQFF	NA	TRBV11-3	TRBJ2-1	TRBD1
TGCGCCAGCAGTGGAGGGGTAGCGGGAGGGCCAGATACGCAGTATTTT	CASSGGVAGGPDTQYF	NA	TRBV10-2	TRBJ2-3	TRBD2
TGTGCCAGCAGCCAAGGGCTAGCGGGAGAGACAGATACGCAGTATTTT	CASSQGLAGETDTQYF	few	TRBV14	TRBJ2-3	TRBD2
TGCGCCAGCAGTGAGTCTGCAGAATACACAGATACGCAGTATTTT	CASSESAEYTDTQYF	NA	TRBV10-1	TRBJ2-3	NA
TGTGCCAGCAGCGTAGACCCCAGGTTTGGCACTGAAGCTTTCTTT	CASSVDPRFGTEAFF	NA	TRBV9	TRBJ1-1	NA
TGTGCCAGCAGCCGACTAGGCTATAGCACAGATACGCAGTATTTT	CASSRLGYSTDTQYF	NA	TRBV11-2	TRBJ2-3	NA
TGTGCCAGCAGCCCTCACACCGGGGAGCTGTTTTTT	CASSPHTGELFF	NA	TRBV7-3	TRBJ2-2	NA
TGTGCCAGCAGCTTGGGGACAGTACGAGAGCAGTTCTTC	CASSLGTVREQFF	NA	TRBV5-6	TRBJ2-1	NA
TGTGCCAGCAGTTTATTAGGGAGAACCTCCGAGCAGTACTTC	CASSLLGRTSEQYF	NA	TRBV27	TRBJ2-7	NA
TGTGCCACCAGTGCAGGGGTAGGAGGCACTGAAGCTTTCTTT	CATSAGVGGTEAFF	NA	TRBV24-1	TRBJ1-1	NA
TGTGCGGCTCAAACGAACAATTCACCCCTCCACTTT	CAAQTNNSPLHF	NA	TRBV28	TRBJ1-6	NA
TGTGCCAGCAGTTTTTCTCGGACAGGGGAAGGCTACACCTTC	CASSFSRTGEGYTF	NA	TRBV6-5	TRBJ1-2	TRBD1
TGTGCCAGCAGTCAATCAACAGGGGGCTATGGCTACACCTTC	CASSQSTGGYGYTF	NA	TRBV27	TRBJ1-2	TRBD1
TGTGCCAGCAGCTTAGGCGGGGTTCGCTCCTACGAGCAGTACTTC	CASSLGGVRSYEQYF	NA	TRBV7-2	TRBJ2-7	NA
TGCAGCGGCCGCCAGGGGGCAAGGATCACTGAAGCTTTCTTT	CSGRQGARITEAFF	once	TRBV29-1	TRBJ1-1	TRBD1
TGTGCCAGCAGCGTAGTCGCGGGAGGCGTAGAGACCCAGTACTTC	CASSVVAGGVETQYF	NA	TRBV9	TRBJ2-5	TRBD2